Below, 28 T cell receptor beta chains from the same sample are listed, as sequenced in a study of T cells in Graves' hyperthyroidism and ophthalmopathy. The CDR3 regions of TCR beta were amplified from RNA transcripts. The HTBI set primed first-round TCR CDR3 RT-PCR. TCRdb itself ran the multiplex PCR reads through MiXCR, one entry per CDR3 protein. The table shows 550,000 to 650,000 distinct CDR3 sequences, with approximately 15% occurring only once. Input material: blood. The receptors derive from a woman aged 30 to 39 with Graves' hyperthyroidism that later progressed to Graves' ophthalmopathy.

This clonotype has at least ten counts. CDR3: CASSSPLAYGYTF. CDR3 in DNA: TGTGCCAGCAGCTCTCCTCTAGCCTATGGCTACACCTTC. The chain carries TRBV5-4 and TRBJ1-2; D gene unclear. Germline V CDR1 and CDR2: SGHNT, YYREEE (reference sequence). CDR3 length equals 13 residues. Trimming pared 3 bases from V and 4 bases from J, leaving 10 bases between.

This clonotype has ten or more counts. This chain connects TRBV27 to TRBJ1-5; TRBD1 is a possible D gene (5 bases). The CDR3 covers 18 residues. Germline V lookup: CDR1 MNHEY, CDR2 SMNVEV (reference sequence). V was clipped by 2 bases and J by 0 bases, with 17 bases between them. CDR3 bases: TGTGCCAGCAGTTTAGGGGTGCGAGGGACTGGTAGCAATCAGCCCCAGCATTTT. Protein product: CASSLGVRGTGSNQPQHF.

This clonotype was recorded a few times. The rearrangement links TRBV5-1 to TRBJ1-4, with a possible D match to TRBD1 (5 bases). V was shortened by 0 bases and J by 8 bases, with 14 bases between the two germline ends. This CDR3 is built from 15 residues. In germline, CDR1 is SGHRS, CDR2 YFSETQ. DNA of the CDR3: TGCGCCAGCAGCTTGGATGGGACTGAAACCGAAAAACTGTTTTTT. It specifies CASSLDGTETEKLFF.

This clonotype has a count of ten or more. V usage is TRBV11-1 and J usage is TRBJ2-2; D is undetermined. This CDR3 comprises 14 residues. V shed 7 bases and J shed 1 base, with 10 bases lying between them. Germline V gives CDR1 SGHAT, CDR2 FQDESV (reference sequence). CDR3 protein: CASNLRRNTGELFF. The CDR3 nucleotides are TGTGCCAGCAATCTACGACGGAACACCGGGGAGCTGTTTTTT.

This clonotype was seen a handful of times. Since no conserved phenylalanine or tryptophan closes the CDR3, a read error is the likely cause. J is TRBJ2-1 and V is TRBV7-2, with TRBD2 matching over 14 bases. V lost 4 bases to trimming and J lost 0 bases; unmatched junction nucleotides: 11. Germline values: CDR1 SGHTA, CDR2 FQGNSA. CDR3 length: 20 residues. CDR3 in DNA: TGTGCCAGCAGCTCGACGGGACTAGCGGGGGCTGAGTTCTCCTACAATGAGCAGTTCCTC. Protein sequence: CASSSTGLAGAEFSYNEQFL.

This clonotype was counted at least ten times. The chain combines TRBV3-1 with TRBJ1-1; D uncertain. The CDR3 totals 12 residues. Trimming cost V 2 bases and J 2 bases, with 3 bases left between them. CDR1 is LGHDT, CDR2 YNNKEL, per germline (reference sequence). The CDR3 sequence: CASSQPNTEAFF. The CDR3, as DNA: TGTGCCAGCAGCCAACCAAACACTGAAGCTTTCTTT.

This clonotype was counted at least ten times. The J gene is TRBJ1-1, the V gene TRBV6-1, with D hard to call. Germline V gives CDR1 MNHNS, CDR2 SASEGT. Trimming took off 7 bases at V and 3 bases at J, with 12 bases between the two ends. The CDR3 is 13 residues long. In DNA form, the CDR3 reads TGTGCCAGCACCCCCGGACGGTACACTGAAGCTTTCTTT. Its protein product is CASTPGRYTEAFF.

The chain employs TRBV6-2 or TRBV6-3 and TRBJ2-1; 7 positions match TRBD2. CDR1 is MNHEY and CDR2 is SVGEGT in the germline V gene. The CDR3 runs 15 residues. With 11 bases clipped from V and 2 bases from J, the junction kept 12 bases outside the gene matches. The DNA of the CDR3 is TGTGCCTCCAACCGCGGGGGAGGGCCCTACAATGAGCAGTTCTTC. Its protein is CASNRGGGPYNEQFF.

V gene TRBV20-1 combines with J gene TRBJ1-2; TRBD1 matches at 8 bases. The length of the CDR3 is 13 residues. Germline values: CDR1 DFQATT, CDR2 SNEGSKA (reference sequence). J lost 2 bases, V lost 6 bases, and 5 bases had no gene match. CDR3 sequence (DNA): TGCAGTGCCATCGGACAGGGAAACTATGGCTACACCTTC. Residues: CSAIGQGNYGYTF.

Ten or more counts support this clonotype. The gene calls are TRBV6-2 or TRBV6-3 and TRBJ1-5; a weak D match, TRBD1 (5 bases). Trimming stripped 2 bases from V and 2 bases from J, with 13 bases between. Germline values: CDR1 MNHEY, CDR2 SVGEGT. The CDR3 is 16 amino acids. CDR3 in amino acids: CASSYPVWDGNQPQHF. CDR3 in DNA: TGTGCCAGCAGTTACCCTGTCTGGGACGGCAATCAGCCCCAGCATTTT.

This clonotype showed up just a few times. The V gene is TRBV19, the J gene TRBJ1-5; D gene uncertain. V shed 4 bases and J shed 0 bases, with 13 bases lying between them. This CDR3 has 16 amino acids. CDR1 is LNHDA, CDR2 SQIVND, per germline (reference sequence). The CDR3 nucleotides are TGTGCCAGTAGTAATGAAGGGCCTTCTAGCAATCAGCCCCAGCATTTT. Translated: CASSNEGPSSNQPQHF.

This clonotype was seen ten or more times. The chain links TRBV12-3 or TRBV12-4 to TRBJ2-7; D might be TRBD2 (6 bases). Trimming removed 6 bases at V and 0 bases at J, with 15 bases between. This CDR3 spans 15 amino acids. As DNA, the CDR3 is TGTGCCAGCAGCCTAGGGGTGGGAGGCTCCTACGAGCAGTACTTC. As protein: CASSLGVGGSYEQYF.

The J gene is TRBJ1-6, the V gene TRBV7-9; 8 nucleotides match TRBD1. Trimming cost V 3 bases and J 10 bases; bases outside gene matches: 5. The length of the CDR3 is 14 residues. Per germline, CDR1 SEHNR and CDR2 FQNEAQ (reference sequence). The DNA for the CDR3 is TGTGCCAGCAGCTTTGTACAGGGGGGATCACCCCTCCACTTT. It encodes CASSFVQGGSPLHF.

This clonotype was observed a handful of times. The gene calls are TRBV6-6 and TRBJ2-7; TRBD2 matches 7 bases. Trimming took 0 bases from V and 5 from J; bases not matched to a gene: 7. There are 15 residues in the CDR3. Germline-derived CDR1 and CDR2 are MNHNY and SVGAGI (reference sequence). CDR3 coding DNA: TGTGCCAGCAGTTACTCTGGGGGGGACTTCGACGAGCAGTACTTC. Its translation: CASSYSGGDFDEQYF.

This clonotype was observed a few times. The V call is TRBV25-1, the J call TRBJ2-1, with no clear D. CDR3 length: 16 amino acids. Germline CDR1 MGHDK, CDR2 SYGVNS. V was shortened by 1 base and J by 5 bases, with 15 bases between the two germline ends. This CDR3 is CASSESKVAADNEQFF. The CDR3 DNA sequence: TGTGCCAGCAGTGAATCCAAGGTAGCAGCAGACAATGAGCAGTTCTTC.

This clonotype appeared a few times. This chain uses TRBV19 with TRBJ1-5; 7 bases are a match to TRBD1. The junction had 9 bases not matched to a gene; V was cut back by 9 bases and J by 7 bases. The CDR3 consists of 13 residues. The V gene's germline CDR1 is LNHDA and CDR2 SQIVND (reference sequence). CDR3: CASQGGYGQPQHF. In nucleotides, the CDR3 is TGTGCCAGCCAGGGGGGGTATGGACAGCCCCAGCATTTT.

The chain combines TRBV6-1 with TRBJ2-1, with D perhaps matching TRBD1 (6 bases). The length of the CDR3 is 13 residues. The germline gives CDR1 MNHNS, CDR2 SASEGT. Trimming stripped 7 bases from V and 6 bases from J, with 13 bases between. CDR3 nucleotide sequence: TGTGCCAGCACAGTGGGGGCGAGCAATGAGCAGTTCTTC. As protein: CASTVGASNEQFF.

This clonotype was detected only a few times. The chain's CDR3 is CASSYELAGGAGELFF. In nucleotides, the CDR3 is TGTGCCAGCAGCTACGAACTAGCGGGAGGGGCCGGGGAGCTGTTTTTT. The chain joins TRBV9 to TRBJ2-2; 13 nucleotides align to TRBD2. Germline V CDR1 and CDR2: SGDLS, YYNGEE. With 4 bases clipped from V and 6 bases from J, the junction kept 6 bases outside the gene matches. The CDR3 loop spans 16 amino acids.

This clonotype has at least ten counts. The CDR3 spells CSAVAGTSGRGGEQYF. The CDR3 DNA reads as TGCAGTGCCGTAGCCGGGACTAGCGGGAGAGGTGGCGAGCAGTACTTC. V usage is TRBV20-1 and J usage is TRBJ2-7, with 14 bases that match TRBD2. The CDR3 sequence is 16 residues long. J lost 6 bases, V lost 6 bases, and 13 bases had no gene match. Germline CDR1 and CDR2: DFQATT and SNEGSKA (reference sequence).

This clonotype was counted many times. The rearrangement links TRBV5-8 to TRBJ1-6; 9 nucleotides align to TRBD1. Unmatched junction bases numbered 2, after V lost 0 bases and J lost 10 bases. The CDR3 loop spans 14 amino acids. Looked up from germline, CDR1 is SGHTS and CDR2 is YDEGEE. This CDR3 is CASSLADRGSPLHF. CDR3 bases: TGTGCCAGCAGCTTGGCAGACAGGGGGTCACCCCTCCACTTT.

In its sample, this clonotype was seen a few times. The chain links TRBV7-9 to TRBJ2-1; TRBD2 is a possible D gene (6 bases). Germline V gene data show CDR1 as SEHNR and CDR2 as FQNEAQ (reference sequence). CDR3 length: 13 residues. V was clipped by 2 bases and J by 9 bases, with 11 bases between them. CDR3: CASSLSGRTEQFF. The CDR3 DNA sequence: TGTGCCAGCAGCTTATCCGGGAGAACTGAGCAGTTCTTC.

This clonotype was picked up many times. This rearrangement joins TRBV18 to TRBJ1-2; TRBD1 might be the D (6 bases). Trimming removed 3 bases from V and 5 bases from J, with 16 bases in between. The CDR3 runs to 15 residues. The germline gives CDR1 KGHSH, CDR2 LQKENI. CDR3 loop: CASSPFNSGQYGYTF. As DNA, the CDR3 is TGTGCCAGCTCACCCTTTAACTCCGGACAGTATGGCTACACCTTC.

This clonotype was counted only a few times. J is TRBJ1-2 and V is TRBV12-5, with D unresolved. Germline lookup yields CDR1 LGHNT and CDR2 FRNRAP. Trimming shortened V by 6 bases and J by 1 base, and 3 bases separated the two germline ends. The CDR3 has 11 residues. In nucleotides, the CDR3 is TGTGCTAGTGGACATAACTATGGCTACACCTTC. Translated: CASGHNYGYTF.

This clonotype turned up a few times. The chain combines TRBV18 with TRBJ1-1; unclear D gene. The CDR3 runs to 14 residues. The V end lost 1 base, the J end lost 3 bases, and 9 bases lay between the germline ends. CDR1 and CDR2 (germline): KGHSH, LQKENI. In nucleotides, the CDR3 is TGTGCCAGCTCACCACGAAGCCTGGACACTGAAGCTTTCTTT. Protein: CASSPRSLDTEAFF.

There are a few counts of this clonotype. The chain recombines TRBV5-6 with TRBJ2-1; D gene ambiguous. The CDR3 consists of 12 residues. The V and J ends lost 0 bases and 7 bases respectively, with 5 bases between them. CDR1 SGHDT and CDR2 YYEEEE come from the germline V gene. The CDR3 region is CASSLDWNEQFF. The CDR3 nucleotides are TGTGCCAGCAGCTTGGACTGGAATGAGCAGTTCTTC. Full variable domain (missing parts from reference TRBV5-6 and TRBJ2-1): DAGVTQSPTHLIKTRGQQVTLRCSPKSGHDTVSWYQQALGQGPQFIFQYYEEEERQRGNFPDRFSGHQFPNYSSELNVNALLLGDSALYLCASSLDWNEQFFGPGTRLTVL.

This clonotype occurred many times. The CDR3 region is CASSLGGRDEQYF. The CDR3 DNA sequence: TGTGCCAGCAGTTTGGGCGGGAGGGACGAGCAGTACTTC. The chain employs TRBV27 and TRBJ2-7, with TRBD2 matching over 9 bases. V was pared by 3 bases and J by 5 bases, with 2 bases of the junction left unmatched. Germline V CDR1 and CDR2: MNHEY, SMNVEV (reference sequence). The CDR3 consists of 13 residues.

This clonotype has at least ten counts. The V gene is TRBV6-1, the J gene TRBJ1-6; D gene ambiguous. The CDR3 runs to 15 residues. From germline, CDR1 is MNHNS and CDR2 SASEGT. V was pared by 0 bases and J by 8 bases, with 11 bases between. DNA of the CDR3: TGTGCCAGCAGTGAAGCCGGGTATTTAGATTCACCCCTCCACTTT. Amino acids: CASSEAGYLDSPLHF.

This clonotype was counted ten times or more. The V gene is TRBV11-2, the J gene TRBJ2-3, with D tentatively TRBD2 (5 bases). There are 14 residues in the CDR3. V was pared by 5 bases and J by 5 bases, with 14 bases between. The germline CDR1 and CDR2 sequences are SGHAT and FQNNGV. The CDR3: CASSQTRMGDTQYF. The CDR3 DNA sequence: TGTGCCAGCAGCCAAACTAGAATGGGAGATACGCAGTATTTT.